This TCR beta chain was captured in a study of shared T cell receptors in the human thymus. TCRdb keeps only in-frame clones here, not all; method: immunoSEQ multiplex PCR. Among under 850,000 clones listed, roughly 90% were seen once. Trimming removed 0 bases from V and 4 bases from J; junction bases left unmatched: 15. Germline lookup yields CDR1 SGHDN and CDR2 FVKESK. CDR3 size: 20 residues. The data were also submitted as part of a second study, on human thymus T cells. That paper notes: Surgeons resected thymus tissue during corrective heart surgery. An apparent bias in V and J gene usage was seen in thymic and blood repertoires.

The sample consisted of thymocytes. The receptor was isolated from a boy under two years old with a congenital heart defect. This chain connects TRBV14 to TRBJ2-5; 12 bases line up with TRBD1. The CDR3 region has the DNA TGTGCCAGCAGCCAAGATCCCTTTGGGACAGGGGGCCGCTGGGGAGAGACCCAGTACTTC. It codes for CASSQDPFGTGGRWGETQYF. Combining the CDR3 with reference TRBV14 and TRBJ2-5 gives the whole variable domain EAGVTQFPSHSVIEKGQTVTLRCDPISGHDNLYWYRRVMGKEIKFLLHFVKESKQDESGMPNNRFLAERTGGTYSTLKVQPAELEDSGVYFCASSQDPFGTGGRWGETQYFGPGTRLLVL.